Described below is a single T cell receptor beta chain sequence and its context. Its target is not known. This specimen belongs to a study of T cells in narcolepsy. Study-wide findings and caveats: Comparing one patient's CSF and blood CD4+ clonotypes highlighted HCRT- and TRIB2-specific autoreactive clonotypes.

CDR1 and CDR2 from the germline V gene are SGHRS and YFSETQ. With 3 bases clipped from V and 5 bases from J, the junction kept 4 bases outside the gene matches. This CDR3 has 14 amino acids. Measured with immunoSEQ multiplex PCR; TCRdb has only the in-frame clones, and not every one. The data contain roughly 25,000 clones, approximately 84% of them seen just once; the ten biggest clones take up roughly 1.3%. This chain uses TRBV5-1 with TRBJ1-3; 8 bases align to TRBD1. Input material: CD45RA- memory CD4+ T cells from PBMCs. The TCR was taken from a human donor with narcolepsy. CDR3 DNA sequence: TGCGCCAGCAGCTACTCAGGGGGCAGAAACACCATATATTTT. Translating it yields CASSYSGGRNTIYF.